This record concerns one T cell receptor beta chain sequence. This clone was counted a single time. Its binding antigen is unknown. No base quality values were provided; no much bigger clone lies one nucleotide off. Separate from the roughly 650-subject first cohort, the validation cohort of roughly 110 subjects was the group to which the donors belonged. This sample was taken from a study of cytomegalovirus exposure and HLA in healthy donors (dated by TCRdb to about 2017). Regarding the research as a whole: The 700 or so repertoires of the first cohort and the approximately 130 validation repertoires were produced on the same platform, according to a later analysis. The study aimed to test whether signatures of past pathogen exposure could be identified by cataloging public T cell receptors. To predict cytomegalovirus infection status, the study combined high-throughput TCR immunosequencing, statistical association of individual TCRs with disease status, and machine learning. A separate validation cohort of about 110 different subjects was used in addition to the roughly 670-subject first cohort.

CDR1 and CDR2 are read off the germline V gene (reference sequence) as SEHNR and FQNEAQ. The cysteine opens and the phenylalanine closes a CDR3 of 16 amino acids. Only the CDR3 DNA stays, 48 bases, in frame from base 1. Relative to germline, V is missing 3 bases and J is missing 4 bases, with 7 bases of the junction outside any gene match. The method was the immunoSEQ multiplex PCR assay. The study's processing was this. A statistical classification framework was built to diagnose cytomegalovirus status from the catalog of TCR beta chain sequences. TCRdb provides this immuneACCESS table in a form limited to in-frame rearrangements. Some clones are lacking; in checked studies, under half of them reflect an unresolved V gene, and why the rest are absent is not known. V and J calls and clone size are as listed in that table; D and trimming were resolved from the DNA. The sample table shows 65,000 to 80,000 clones, and 94% are seen once. The top ten hold approximately 2.1% of the sample.

What the research found in general, with its limitations: All 110 or so repertoires were used to score co-occurrence in the validation cohort in a later analysis, because that analysis had no HLA typing for the cohort. In a later analysis, TCRs clustered in the first cohort were found to also tend to co-occur in the roughly 130 validation repertoires, with 94% of cluster scores above 0. The authors suggested that the approach could potentially be extended to other disease states and immunological phenotypes. Across donors, most TCR sequences were observed very rarely, whereas some public TCRs were present in many individuals. In vitro tests confirmed that a few of the cytomegalovirus-associated TCR beta chains recognize cytomegalovirus antigens. The study listed 170 or so TCR beta chains as associated with cytomegalovirus. The classifier was reported to diagnose cytomegalovirus status with high specificity and sensitivity in both the original cohort and the validation cohort.

This clonotype originated in a woman aged 18-30 years in good health and CMV-seropositive. The specimen was PBMCs. The V and J segments used are TRBV7-9 and TRBJ2-1, with 9 central nucleotides matching TRBD2. The CDR3 has the sequence CASSFASGEPYNEQFF. The DNA reads as follows: TGTGCCAGCAGCTTCGCTAGCGGGGAACCTTACAATGAGCAGTTCTTC. The full variable domain, completed from the reference TRBV7-9 and TRBJ2-1 proteins outside the CDR3, reads DTGVSQNPRHKITKRGQNVTFRCDPISEHNRLYWYRQTLGQGPEFLTYFQNEAQLEKSRLLSDRFSAERPKGSFSTLEIQRTEQGDSAMYLCASSFASGEPYNEQFFGPGTRLTVL.